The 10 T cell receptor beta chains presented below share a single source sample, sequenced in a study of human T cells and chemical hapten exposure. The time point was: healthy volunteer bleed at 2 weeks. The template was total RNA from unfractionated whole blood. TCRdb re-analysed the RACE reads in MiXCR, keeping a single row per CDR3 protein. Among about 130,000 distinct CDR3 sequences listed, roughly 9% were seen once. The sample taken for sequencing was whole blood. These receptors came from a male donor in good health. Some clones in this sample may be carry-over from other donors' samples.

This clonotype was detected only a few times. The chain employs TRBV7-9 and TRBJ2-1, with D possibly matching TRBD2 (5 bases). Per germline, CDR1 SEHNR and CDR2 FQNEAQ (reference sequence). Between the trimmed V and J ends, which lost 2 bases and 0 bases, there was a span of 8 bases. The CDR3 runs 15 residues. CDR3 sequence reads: CASSLLAGSYNEQFF. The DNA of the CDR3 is TGTGCCAGCAGCTTACTGGCGGGCTCCTACAATGAGCAGTTCTTC.

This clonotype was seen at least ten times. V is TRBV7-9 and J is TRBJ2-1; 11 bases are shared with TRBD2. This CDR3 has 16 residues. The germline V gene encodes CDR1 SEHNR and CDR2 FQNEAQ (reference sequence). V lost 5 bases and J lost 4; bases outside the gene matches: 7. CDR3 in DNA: TGTGCCAGCAGCCCTCCGACTAGCGGGATATACAATGAGCAGTTCTTC. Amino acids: CASSPPTSGIYNEQFF.

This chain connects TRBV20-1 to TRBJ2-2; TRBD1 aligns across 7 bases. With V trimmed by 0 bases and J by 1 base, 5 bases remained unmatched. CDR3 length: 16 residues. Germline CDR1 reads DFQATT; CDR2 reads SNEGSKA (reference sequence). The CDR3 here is CSARDERTGNTGELFF. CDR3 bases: TGCAGTGCTAGAGATGAAAGGACAGGGAACACCGGGGAGCTGTTTTTT.

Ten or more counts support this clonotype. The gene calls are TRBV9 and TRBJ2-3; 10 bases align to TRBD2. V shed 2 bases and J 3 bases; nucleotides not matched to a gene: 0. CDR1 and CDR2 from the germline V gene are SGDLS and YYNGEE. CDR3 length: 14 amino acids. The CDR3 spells CASSVSGGTDTQYF. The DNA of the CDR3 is TGTGCCAGCAGCGTTAGCGGGGGGACAGATACGCAGTATTTT.

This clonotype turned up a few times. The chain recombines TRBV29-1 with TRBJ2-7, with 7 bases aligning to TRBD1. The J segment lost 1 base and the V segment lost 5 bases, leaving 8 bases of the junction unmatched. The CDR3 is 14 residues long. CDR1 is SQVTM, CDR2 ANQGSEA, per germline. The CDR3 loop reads CSVRKPGQSYEQYF. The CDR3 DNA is TGCAGCGTTAGGAAACCGGGACAGTCCTACGAGCAGTACTTC.

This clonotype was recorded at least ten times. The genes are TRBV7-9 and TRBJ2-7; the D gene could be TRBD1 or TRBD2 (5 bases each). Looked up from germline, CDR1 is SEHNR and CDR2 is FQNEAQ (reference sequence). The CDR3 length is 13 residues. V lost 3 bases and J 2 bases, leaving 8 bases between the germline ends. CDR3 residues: CASSFGGPYEQYF. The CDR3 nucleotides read TGTGCCAGCAGCTTTGGGGGTCCCTACGAGCAGTACTTC.

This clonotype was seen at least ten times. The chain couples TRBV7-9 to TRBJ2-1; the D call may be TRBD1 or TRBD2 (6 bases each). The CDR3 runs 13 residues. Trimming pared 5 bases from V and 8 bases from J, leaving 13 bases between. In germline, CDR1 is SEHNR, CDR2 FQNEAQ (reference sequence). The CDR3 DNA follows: TGTGCCAGCAGCCATGGGGGCGGGGATGAGCAGTTCTTC. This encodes CASSHGGGDEQFF.

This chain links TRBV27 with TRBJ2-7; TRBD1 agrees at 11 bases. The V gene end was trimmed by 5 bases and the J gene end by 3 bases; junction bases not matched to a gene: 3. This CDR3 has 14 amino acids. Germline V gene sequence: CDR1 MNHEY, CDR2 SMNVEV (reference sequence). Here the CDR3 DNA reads TGTGCCAGCAGTCAGGACAGGGGGCTCTACGAGCAGTACTTC. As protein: CASSQDRGLYEQYF.

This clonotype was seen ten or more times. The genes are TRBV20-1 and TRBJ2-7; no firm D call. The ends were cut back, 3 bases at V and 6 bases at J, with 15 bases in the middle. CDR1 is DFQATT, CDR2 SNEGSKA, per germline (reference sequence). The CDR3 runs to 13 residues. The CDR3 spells CSASPPNGREQYF. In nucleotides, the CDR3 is TGCAGTGCTAGTCCCCCCAATGGACGCGAGCAGTACTTC.

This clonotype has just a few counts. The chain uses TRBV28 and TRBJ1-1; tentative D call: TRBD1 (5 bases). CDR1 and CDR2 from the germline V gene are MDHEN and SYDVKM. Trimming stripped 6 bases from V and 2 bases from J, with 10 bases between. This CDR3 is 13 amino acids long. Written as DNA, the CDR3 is TGTGCCAGCAGCCGGACACCCAACACTGAAGCTTTCTTT. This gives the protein CASSRTPNTEAFF.